The sequence of this T cell receptor beta chain was determined in a study of T cells after yellow fever vaccination. Study-wide context: Each low-cell-number fraction was prepared by means of SMART-Seq v4 Ultra Low Input. Study findings and constraints: After the booster, around 95% of CD4 and just over 85% of CD8 primary-response clones were re-detected.

Generation of TCR cDNA used 5'RACE template switching (which added a universal primer site and UMIs). Using its own MiXCR run on the 5' RACE reads, TCRdb lists one record per CDR3 protein. Of some 400,000 distinct CDR3 sequences in the sample, under 7.5% were seen once. This clonotype was detected only a few times. As yet, its antigen is unknown. CDR1 and CDR2 (germline): KGHDR, SFDVKD. Trimming removed 4 bases from V and 6 bases from J; junction bases left unmatched: 12. The CDR3 runs 17 residues. This material consisted of PBMCs, taken 5 days after the yellow fever booster vaccination. This chain connects TRBV24-1 to TRBJ2-1; TRBD2 matches at 9 bases. This TCR derives from a man aged 30 to 45 who received the YFV17D yellow fever vaccine. This CDR3 is CATSDAHSGSFSNEQFF. DNA of the CDR3: TGTGCCACCAGTGACGCACATAGCGGGAGTTTTTCCAATGAGCAGTTCTTC.